The 3 T cell receptor beta chains given below trace back to one sample, sequenced in a study of CD8+CD57+ T cells in acquired aplastic anemia. Profiling of TCR beta VDJ combinations and CDR3 sequences used genomic DNA as template. A single record per CDR3 protein comes from TCRdb applying MiXCR to the reads. This table holds 400,000 to 450,000 distinct CDR3 sequences, 60% to 80% found once. Sequenced input: sorted CD4+, CD8+, or CD8+CD57+ T cells (not recorded which) from PBMCs. Receptors originate from a human donor in good health, serving as a control.

The J gene is TRBJ1-1, the V gene TRBV10-3; D is uncertain. The germline CDR1 and CDR2 sequences are ENHRY and SYGVKD. The length of the CDR3 is 13 residues. The V and J ends lost 6 bases and 6 bases respectively, with 14 bases between them. This CDR3 reads CAIRDASRPEAFF. The CDR3 nucleotides read TGTGCCATCAGGGACGCCTCACGTCCTGAAGCTTTCTTT.

This chain links TRBV7-9 with TRBJ2-1; D not resolved. This CDR3 region has 16 residues. In germline, CDR1 is SEHNR, CDR2 FQNEAQ (reference sequence). V was cut by 6 bases and J by 7 bases, with 22 bases left in between. The CDR3 bases are TGTGCCAGCAGTTACCCCCGGGCCCGCGGCGTTAATGAGCAGTTCTTC. This sequence encodes CASSYPRARGVNEQFF.

The genes are TRBV24-1 and TRBJ1-2, with unresolved D. The CDR3 is made up of 13 amino acids. The germline V gene has CDR1 KGHDR and CDR2 SFDVKD. V gave up 7 bases and J gave up 8 bases, with 16 bases separating them. DNA for the CDR3: TGTGCCACCAGCGGAGGTCCCTTAGGAGGCTACACCTTC. This translates into CATSGGPLGGYTF.